This T cell receptor beta chain came from a study of memory CD4+ T cells and cytomegalovirus serostatus (dated by TCRdb to between 2018 and 2021). In the study overall: The 33 healthy Belgian adults in the cohort included 9 who were CMV seropositive and 24 who were CMV seronegative. To replicate a published TCR-based CMV serostatus classifier, the researchers sequenced the CD4+ memory TCRbeta repertoires of a Belgian cohort whose cytomegalovirus serostatus was known. What the work shows at the level of the full study, not this receptor alone: On the Belgian cohort, the classifier built on the original framework reached a median bootstrapped AUC of nearly 0.96, with a 95% CI of 0.76-1.00. For CMV serostatus prediction, a median bootstrapped AUC of 0.95 was reached with the original framework, and a median bootstrapped AUC of approximately 0.9 was reached with a US-trained random forest. Among the 150 to 200 previously reported CMV-associated TCRbeta sequences, 67 showed up in the CD4+ memory repertoires, with each one found in between one and five individuals. Only CD4+CD45RO+ memory cells were sequenced, in contrast to the original study, which included naive and memory CD4+ and CD8+ populations. The results were interpreted as suggesting that the CMV-associated TCR signature is mostly present in the CD4+ memory repertoire.

The Quick-DNA Microprep Kit was used to extract genomic DNA from the sorted cells. TCRbeta DNA was amplified with the immunoSEQ hsTCRbeta kit following the manufacturer's protocol. TCRbeta libraries were sequenced on an Illumina MiSeq instrument. On the study's bioinformatics: Following removal of out-of-frame sequences, some 2,200,000 distinct TCRbeta sequences were retained, with an average of roughly 67,000 per individual. Each individual was scored according to the count of some 160 previously reported CMV-associated TCRbeta sequences and the total productive distinct TCRbeta count. A beta-binomial model was reimplemented in Python, and scikit-learn random forests with default parameters were trained on data from the US cohort. Classifier performance on the Belgian cohort was summarized as median AUC with percentile confidence intervals over 10,000 bootstrap iterations. Drawn from immuneACCESS, this table holds only the in-frame rearrangements with V and J called that TCRdb kept. Clones are partly lost; checked studies trace under half to an unresolved V gene and leave the rest unexplained. That table gives V, J and clone size, and the DNA gave D and trimming. Present in this sample are around 84,000 clones, roughly 80% of which were seen just once. The ten largest account for around 0.84% of the sample.

Deletion took 4 bases off V and 0 bases off J, with a span of 10 bases between the germline ends. The CDR3 contains 14 residues, cysteine and phenylalanine counted. Solely the CDR3 DNA is kept, with 42 bases framed from the first base. This clone was counted between two and nine times. No antigen is known for it. Nothing much larger sits one base from this clone, and base qualities are not available. A FACSAria II was used to sort memory CD4+ T cells, defined as single viable CD3+CD4+CD8-CD45RO+ cells. CMV serostatus was determined with a Roche Elecsys assay detecting serum IgG against CMV pp150, pp28, p38 and p52. Once the samples were thawed, total CD4+ T cells were enriched through positive selection using CD4 magnetic microbeads. Samples originated from another study that specifically interrogated the CD4+ T cell memory repertoire. Peripheral blood mononuclear cells were isolated and cryopreserved according to standard operating procedures, and serum was stored at -80 degrees C. Staining used CD3-PerCP (BW264/56), CD4-APC (RPA-T4), CD45RO-PE (UCHT1) and CD8-Pacific Orange (3B5) antibodies, with Sytox blue excluding non-viable cells.

The source material was memory CD4+ T cells from blood. Recombination joined TRBV23-1 with TRBJ2-7; a tentative D match to TRBD1 spans 6 bases. TRBV23-1 is placed among ORFs of uncertain function. The receptor's source is an adult in good health and CMV-seronegative. The base sequence is TGCGCCAGCAGTCGGGGGCTCTGCTCCTACGAGCAGTACTTC. It encodes CASSRGLCSYEQYF.